This TCR beta chain was captured in a study of blood T cell repertoires in COVID-19. This clone was counted between two and nine times. Germline loops: CDR1 MDHEN, CDR2 SYDVKM. The V end lost 5 bases, the J end lost 5 bases, and 9 bases lay between the germline ends. CDR3 length: 12 amino acids. Using immunoSEQ multiplex PCR, the repertoire was profiled, and TCRdb retains in-frame clones only, with some absent. The sample records fewer than 300,000 clones, about 88% being singletons. The V gene is TRBV28, the J gene TRBJ1-2; D ambiguous. The receptor's source is a human donor with COVID-19, enrolled during active disease. The donor label of this sample is uncertain. Sequences were obtained from peripheral blood. In nucleotides, the CDR3 is TGTGCCAGCAGTACTAATCCGTATGGCTACACCTTC. Translation gives CASSTNPYGYTF.